This T cell receptor beta chain came from a study of cytomegalovirus exposure and HLA in healthy donors. On the study more broadly: In a later analysis, it was reported that the roughly 130 validation repertoires had been produced on the same platform as the 600 to 850 repertoires belonging to the first cohort.

Profiling relied on immunoSEQ multiplex PCR, and the TCRdb table lists in-frame clones only, not all of them. The data contain about 250,000 clones, 87% of them singletons. CDR1 is MGHDK, CDR2 SYGVNS, per germline. The ends lost 3 bases at V and 4 bases at J; junction bases unmatched: 6. The length of the CDR3 is 15 residues. The donors were members of the roughly 120-subject validation cohort (separate from the roughly 670-subject first cohort). The chain joins TRBV25-1 to TRBJ2-3, with 8 bases aligning to TRBD1. Sequencing used PBMCs. The clonotype originates from a man between 18 and 35 years old in good health and CMV-seropositive. The CDR3 nucleotides are TGTGCCAGCAGTGATTCCCGGACAGGGCCAGATACGCAGTATTTT. Residues: CASSDSRTGPDTQYF. The whole variable domain, remainder taken from reference TRBV25-1 and TRBJ2-3, is EADIYQTPRYLVIGTGKKITLECSQTMGHDKMYWYQQDPGMELHLIHYSYGVNSTEKGDLSSESTVSRIRTEHFPLTLESARPSHTSQYLCASSDSRTGPDTQYFGPGTRLTVL.